Below are 32 T cell receptor beta chains sequenced from a single sample in a study of T cell repertoires in cytomegalovirus infection. TCRdb itself ran the reads through MiXCR, one entry per CDR3 protein. The sample includes around 360,000 distinct CDR3 sequences, about 35% of them seen just once. Antigen specificity for these receptors is unknown. This specimen was cultured PBMCs, taken from culture after CMV antigen stimulation. The receptors were gathered from a human donor in good health (CMV status not recorded). Some clones in this sample may be carry-over from other donors' samples.

This chain connects TRBV6-1 to TRBJ2-3; the D is unclear. The germline gives CDR1 MNHNS, CDR2 SASEGT. The V end was cut by 2 bases, the J end by 5 bases, with 8 bases between. The CDR3 covers 13 residues. CDR3 residues: CASSEKDRDTQYF. CDR3 nucleotides: TGTGCCAGCAGTGAAAAAGATAGAGATACGCAGTATTTT.

The chain combines TRBV4-1 with TRBJ2-2; D is unresolved. Trimming left V 2 bases short and J 1 base short, with 5 bases between. The CDR3 spans 14 residues. Germline CDR1 reads MGHRA; CDR2 reads YSYEKL. The chain's CDR3 is CASSQRLNTGELFF. The CDR3 DNA reads as TGCGCCAGCAGCCAAAGATTGAACACCGGGGAGCTGTTTTTT.

The chain joins TRBV3-1 to TRBJ2-3; 12 bases are shared with TRBD2. The junction had 5 bases not matched to a gene; V was cut back by 4 bases and J by 3 bases. The germline gives CDR1 LGHDT, CDR2 YNNKEL (reference sequence). This CDR3 has 16 amino acids. The CDR3 loop is CASSRLAGAATDTQYF. The CDR3 DNA is TGTGCCAGCAGCCGACTAGCGGGGGCCGCAACAGATACGCAGTATTTT.

This clonotype was recorded many times. The chain couples TRBV7-2 to TRBJ1-5; D might be TRBD1 (6 bases). The CDR3 is 17 residues long. Germline CDR1 and CDR2: SGHTA and FQGNSA. Trimming took 5 bases from V and 6 from J, leaving 23 bases between them. Written as DNA, the CDR3 is TGTGCCAGCAGCACGCTGACAGGTTCCGTTGGTACTCAGCCCCAGCATTTT. Its translation is CASSTLTGSVGTQPQHF.

This clonotype was counted only a few times. This sequence joins TRBV6-6 and TRBJ1-5; D unclear. The CDR3 covers 12 residues. The ends were cut back, 7 bases at V and 3 bases at J, with 7 bases in the middle. The germline CDR1 and CDR2 sequences are MNHNY and SVGAGI (reference sequence). The CDR3 DNA reads TGTGCCAGCAAAGGGCCCAATCAGCCCCAGCATTTT. Translating it yields CASKGPNQPQHF.

The rearrangement links TRBV19 to TRBJ2-1, with unresolved D. Germline assignment: CDR1 LNHDA and CDR2 SQIVND (reference sequence). The CDR3 is 16 residues long. Trimming shortened V by 5 bases and J by 3 bases, and 17 bases separated the two germline ends. The CDR3 is CASSDPRQDHYNEQFF. The CDR3 DNA is TGTGCCAGTAGTGACCCGCGGCAGGACCACTACAATGAGCAGTTCTTC.

Only one count was recorded for this clonotype. One junction end disagrees with the germline gene, perhaps due to a read error. This rearrangement joins TRBV5-3 to TRBJ2-1; 9 bases match TRBD2. TRBV5-3 is recorded as an ORF, its role being uncertain. CDR3 length equals 17 residues. The CDR3 sequence: CASSLGGSGRQYNEQFF. For the CDR3, the DNA is TGTGCCAGCAGCTTGGGAGGAAGCGGGAGGCAATACAATGAGCAGTTCTTC.

The chain is built from TRBV4-1 and TRBJ1-5; D ambiguous. The ends were cut back, 3 bases at V and 0 bases at J, with 6 bases in the middle. Germline V lookup: CDR1 MGHRA, CDR2 YSYEKL. The CDR3 loop spans 14 amino acids. CDR3 sequence: CASSQVYSNQPQHF. In DNA, the CDR3 is TGCGCCAGCAGCCAGGTCTATAGCAATCAGCCCCAGCATTTT.

V usage is TRBV5-1 and J usage is TRBJ2-6; D may be TRBD1 or TRBD2 (5 bases each). The germline V gene encodes CDR1 SGHRS and CDR2 YFSETQ. V was pared by 4 bases and J by 4 bases, with 12 bases between. The CDR3 extends over 15 amino acids. CDR3 sequence (DNA): TGCGCCAGCAGCCTAGGGACGGCAGGGGCCAACGTCCTGACTTTC. The encoded protein is CASSLGTAGANVLTF.

In this sample, this clonotype turned up many times. V is TRBV28 and J is TRBJ2-5, with a tentative D call TRBD1 (6 bases). V dropped 6 bases and J dropped 4 bases, with 12 bases sitting between them. The germline CDR1 and CDR2 sequences are MDHEN and SYDVKM. The CDR3 is 13 residues long. Here the CDR3 reads CASSSQGRETQYF. For the CDR3, the DNA is TGTGCCAGCAGCTCTCAGGGGCGAGAGACCCAGTACTTC.

The rearrangement links TRBV7-2 to TRBJ2-1; 11 bases map to TRBD2. The CDR3 runs to 16 residues. V gave up 2 bases and J gave up 4 bases; unmatched junction bases: 4. Germline CDR1 and CDR2: SGHTA and FQGNSA. The CDR3 DNA reads as TGTGCCAGCAGCTTAATAGCGGGAGGGCGATACAATGAGCAGTTCTTC. It encodes CASSLIAGGRYNEQFF.

V gene TRBV4-1 combines with J gene TRBJ1-1; 9 bases map to TRBD1. The CDR3 spans 15 residues. Unmatched junction bases numbered 8, after V lost 2 bases and J lost 7 bases. CDR1 MGHRA and CDR2 YSYEKL come from the germline V gene. In DNA form, the CDR3 reads TGCGCCAGCAGCCAACGGACAGGGGACGTTGATGAAGCTTTCTTT. It codes for CASSQRTGDVDEAFF.

In this sample, this clonotype turned up many times. The chain combines TRBV7-9 with TRBJ1-1; no firm D call. Trimming took off 5 bases at V and 0 bases at J, with 7 bases between the two ends. Germline CDR1 is SEHNR and CDR2 is FQNEAQ (reference sequence). The length of the CDR3 is 13 residues. In DNA, the CDR3 is TGTGCCAGCAGCAACTACATGAACACTGAAGCTTTCTTT. Its protein product is CASSNYMNTEAFF.

This clonotype has more than one count but fewer than ten. The chain couples TRBV7-8 to TRBJ1-2; D gene unclear. Germline-derived CDR1 and CDR2 are SGHVS and FQNEAQ. V was shortened by 5 bases and J by 0 bases, with 13 bases between the two germline ends. This CDR3 comprises 15 residues. The CDR3 DNA follows: TGTGCCAGCAGCCCGCTGGAGAAGGCTAACTATGGCTACACCTTC. It codes for CASSPLEKANYGYTF. The full variable domain, with the rest looked up from reference TRBV7-8 and TRBJ1-2, is GAGVSQSPRYKVAKRGQDVALRCDPISGHVSLFWYQQALGQGPEFLTYFQNEAQLDKSGLPSDRFFAERPEGSVSTLKIQRTQQEDSAVYLCASSPLEKANYGYTFGSGTRLTVV.

This chain uses TRBV7-2 with TRBJ2-7, with 7 positions matching TRBD2. J gave up 4 bases and V 3 bases, and 9 bases lay outside the gene matches. The CDR3 covers 15 residues. The germline CDR1 and CDR2 sequences are SGHTA and FQGNSA. The CDR3 loop reads CASSFGVTGGYEQYV. CDR3 in DNA: TGTGCCAGCAGCTTCGGGGTTACGGGGGGATACGAGCAGTACGTC.

The chain recombines TRBV7-9 with TRBJ2-7; D remains ambiguous. This CDR3 is 14 amino acids long. Germline loops: CDR1 SEHNR, CDR2 FQNEAQ (reference sequence). V shed 3 bases and J shed 0 bases, with 9 bases lying between them. The CDR3 is CASSFLANSYEQYF. The CDR3 bases are TGTGCCAGCAGCTTTCTGGCTAACTCCTACGAGCAGTACTTC.

The chain combines TRBV20-1 with TRBJ2-3; 8 nucleotides align to TRBD2. With 2 bases clipped from V and 3 bases from J, the junction kept 7 bases outside the gene matches. The CDR3 contains 15 residues. The germline V gene encodes CDR1 DFQATT and CDR2 SNEGSKA (reference sequence). Written as DNA, the CDR3 is TGCAGTGCTAGACCGGGACTAGGGGCGACAGATACGCAGTATTTT. Amino acids: CSARPGLGATDTQYF.

This clonotype was counted a few times. J is TRBJ2-5 and V is TRBV4-1, with 9 positions matching TRBD2. The J segment lost 4 bases and the V segment lost 0 bases, leaving 15 bases of the junction unmatched. From germline, CDR1 is MGHRA and CDR2 YSYEKL. This CDR3 contains 19 residues. CDR3 coding DNA: TGCGCCAGCAGCCAAGATAAAGGTGCAGCGGGAGGAACGGGAGAGACCCAGTACTTC. Translated: CASSQDKGAAGGTGETQYF.

The DNA of the CDR3 is TGTGCCAGCAGCCTGGGGCTGCGTGCTGCAGGGAACACCGGGGAGCTGTTTTTT. It specifies CASSLGLRAAGNTGELFF. This chain connects TRBV6-2 or TRBV6-3 to TRBJ2-2; maybe TRBD1 (5 bases). Per the germline V gene, CDR1 is MNHEY and CDR2 is SVGEGT. V lost 6 bases and J 1 base, leaving 21 bases between the germline ends. This CDR3 contains 18 residues.

In DNA, the CDR3 is TGTGCCAGCAGCTTCCCGGCCGGGACTAGCGGGAGTCTAGGTTACTACGAGCAGTACTTC. Protein product: CASSFPAGTSGSLGYYEQYF. The chain uses TRBV7-9 and TRBJ2-7; 14 positions agree with TRBD2. This CDR3 contains 20 residues. Trimming took 3 bases from V and 3 from J; bases not matched to a gene: 16. Per germline, CDR1 SEHNR and CDR2 FQNEAQ (reference sequence).

This chain joins TRBV6-5 and TRBJ2-3, with D possibly TRBD2 on 7 matching bases. Germline V gives CDR1 MNHEY, CDR2 SVGAGI. CDR3 size: 15 residues. Deletions cut 6 bases from V and 3 bases from J, with 16 bases between. The CDR3 here is CASSLLGGPTDTQYF. The CDR3 nucleotides are TGTGCCAGCAGCCTCTTGGGGGGGCCAACAGATACGCAGTATTTT.

The chain is built from TRBV27 and TRBJ2-1, with D perhaps given as TRBD1 or TRBD2 (7 bases each). V was cut by 1 base and J by 6 bases, with 16 bases left in between. The CDR3 length is 16 residues. CDR1 is MNHEY, CDR2 SMNVEV, per germline (reference sequence). Here the CDR3 reads CASSLWDGGTVNEQFF. The CDR3 DNA reads TGTGCCAGCAGTTTATGGGACGGGGGGACAGTCAATGAGCAGTTCTTC.

The gene calls are TRBV20-1 and TRBJ2-1; 15 nucleotides line up with TRBD2. Germline-derived CDR1 and CDR2 are DFQATT and SNEGSKA (reference sequence). After removal of 6 bases from V and 9 bases from J, the junction contained 12 bases not matched to a gene. The length of the CDR3 is 16 residues. CDR3 sequence: CSARTSGRANNPEQFF. CDR3 in DNA: TGCAGTGCAAGGACTAGCGGGAGGGCCAATAACCCTGAGCAGTTCTTC.

This clonotype appeared once. This rearrangement joins TRBV30 to TRBJ1-4; unclear D gene. This CDR3 comprises 13 residues. CDR1 is GTSNPN and CDR2 is SVGIG in the germline V gene (reference sequence). The V and J ends lost 2 bases and 8 bases respectively, with 12 bases between them. The CDR3, as DNA: TGTGCCTGGAGTCTCCCGCCGGGGGAAAAACTGTTTTTT. Translating gives CAWSLPPGEKLFF.

This clonotype was seen a few times. The chain combines TRBV7-2 with TRBJ1-3; TRBD1 is a possible D gene (5 bases). V lost 4 bases to trimming and J lost 5 bases, with 12 bases between them. Germline V gene data show CDR1 as SGHTA and CDR2 as FQGNSA. CDR3 length: 14 amino acids. The CDR3 region is CASSSLRGRNTIYF. Written as DNA, the CDR3 is TGTGCCAGCAGCTCCCTCCGGGGGAGAAACACCATATATTTT. Complete variable domain (other parts from reference TRBV7-2 and TRBJ1-3): GAGVSQSPSNKVTEKGKDVELRCDPISGHTALYWYRQSLGQGLEFLIYFQGNSAPDKSGLPSDRFSAERTGGSVSTLTIQRTQQEDSAVYLCASSSLRGRNTIYFGEGSWLTVV.

V and J are TRBV6-5 and TRBJ2-7; TRBD2 agrees at 7 bases. The trim removed 0 bases at V and 4 bases at J, leaving 15 bases unmatched. Germline V lookup: CDR1 MNHEY, CDR2 SVGAGI. This CDR3 is 18 amino acids long. CDR3: CASSYSVLPAGDRYEQYF. DNA of the CDR3: TGTGCCAGCAGTTACTCGGTTCTCCCGGCGGGAGATAGATACGAGCAGTACTTC.

J is TRBJ2-7 and V is TRBV4-1, with 8 bases that match TRBD1. V was clipped by 0 bases and J by 2 bases; unmatched bases: 6. CDR3 length equals 16 residues. Germline V gene data show CDR1 as MGHRA and CDR2 as YSYEKL. In nucleotides, the CDR3 is TGCGCCAGCAGCCAAGAAATCGGACAGGGAACCTACGAGCAGTACTTC. As protein: CASSQEIGQGTYEQYF.

This clonotype occurred a few times. V gene TRBV4-1 combines with J gene TRBJ2-1; 9 bases are shared with TRBD2. With 0 bases clipped from V and 4 bases from J, the junction kept 4 bases outside the gene matches. The CDR3 runs 16 residues. Germline assignment: CDR1 MGHRA and CDR2 YSYEKL. The CDR3 loop is CASSQEIAGAYNEQFF. The CDR3 nucleotides read TGCGCCAGCAGCCAAGAGATAGCGGGAGCTTACAATGAGCAGTTCTTC.

The genes are TRBV6-2 or TRBV6-3 and TRBJ1-1; D gene ambiguous. The ends were cut back, 0 bases at V and 0 bases at J, with 5 bases in the middle. The CDR3 has 14 amino acids. CDR1 is MNHEY, CDR2 SVGEGT, per germline. CDR3 DNA sequence: TGTGCCAGCAGTTACTCGATCCTGAACACTGAAGCTTTCTTT. Translated, it gives CASSYSILNTEAFF.

The chain combines TRBV29-1 with TRBJ2-7; D is ambiguous. Germline CDR1 is SQVTM and CDR2 is ANQGSEA. This CDR3 spans 14 amino acids. Trimming cost V 4 bases and J 4 bases, with 17 bases left between them. The CDR3 is CSVVSTDAGYEQYF. The DNA of the CDR3 is TGCAGCGTTGTCAGTACGGACGCCGGGTACGAGCAGTACTTC.

This clonotype has a handful of counts. The rearrangement uses TRBV10-3 and TRBJ2-2; 10 nucleotides agree with TRBD1. V dropped 5 bases and J dropped 6; count of bases not matched to a gene: 6. The CDR3 is 15 residues long. Germline loops: CDR1 ENHRY, CDR2 SYGVKD. The DNA of the CDR3 is TGTGCCATCAGTCCTCGGACAGGGGGAGCCGGGGAGCTGTTTTTT. Translation: CAISPRTGGAGELFF.

This clonotype was seen only once. The V gene is TRBV10-3, the J gene TRBJ2-7, with D possibly matching TRBD2 (5 bases). Trimming shortened V by 10 bases and J by 0 bases, and 16 bases separated the two germline ends. Germline assignment: CDR1 ENHRY and CDR2 SYGVKD. The CDR3 sequence is 14 residues long. CDR3 region: CATFSGGFSYEQYF. Written as DNA, the CDR3 is TGTGCCACCTTCAGCGGAGGTTTCTCCTACGAGCAGTACTTC.